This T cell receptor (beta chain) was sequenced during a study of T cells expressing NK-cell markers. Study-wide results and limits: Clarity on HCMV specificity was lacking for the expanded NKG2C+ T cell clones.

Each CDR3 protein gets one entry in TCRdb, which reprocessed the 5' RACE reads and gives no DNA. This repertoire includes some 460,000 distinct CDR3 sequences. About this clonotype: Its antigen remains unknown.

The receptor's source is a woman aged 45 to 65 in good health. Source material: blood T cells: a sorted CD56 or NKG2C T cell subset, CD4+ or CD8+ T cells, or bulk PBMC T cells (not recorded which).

This chain's CDR3 is CASSPQQGANGYTF. The gene calls are TRBV4-1 and TRBJ1-2; as DNA is missing, the TRBD1 call by TCRdb cannot be tested. The CDR3 is 14 amino acids. The V gene's germline CDR1 is MGHRA and CDR2 YSYEKL.